This TCR beta chain emerged from a study of blood T cell repertoires in COVID-19. Study background: Whether acute or convalescent, the COVID-19 samples came from the United States, Italy and Spain.

The V gene end was trimmed by 3 bases and the J gene end by 0 bases; junction bases not matched to a gene: 4. CDR3 length equals 15 residues. Germline CDR1 SGHRS, CDR2 YFSETQ. Only in-frame clones appear in the TCRdb table, and some are missing; sequencing was by immunoSEQ multiplex PCR. Among 300,000 to 400,000 clones listed, roughly 89% were seen once. Those enrolled in Seattle joined during active infection and were followed longitudinally afterward. Source material: peripheral blood. The TCR was taken from a young man with COVID-19, enrolled during active disease. The genes are TRBV5-1 and TRBJ2-7; 9 nucleotides align to TRBD1. In nucleotides, the CDR3 is TGCGCCAGCAGCTCCTCGACAGGGGGCTCCTACGAGCAGTACTTC. Encoded protein: CASSSSTGGSYEQYF. Full variable domain (outside the CDR3, taken from reference TRBV5-1 and TRBJ2-7): KAGVTQTPRYLIKTRGQQVTLSCSPISGHRSVSWYQQTPGQGLQFLFEYFSETQRNKGNFPGRFSGRQFSNSRSEMNVSTLELGDSALYLCASSSSTGGSYEQYFGPGTRLTVT.